Listed here are 30 T cell receptor beta chains from one sample, sequenced in a study of beta chain features in type 1 diabetes. Study results and limitations: Among patients with Type 1 diabetes, TCRB CDR3s were moderately but significantly shorter in every one of the four CD4+ subsets.

Every bit of the isolated RNA underwent reverse transcription, so sequencing read expressed TCRB transcripts. Sequencing was performed with immunoSEQ multiplex PCR; in TCRdb, only in-frame clones are kept and a portion is missing. The table has hundreds of thousands of clones, 13% seen once; the top ten hold 0.02% to 0.025%. For these receptors, no antigen is known. What was sequenced was naive CD4+ T cells from blood. Every receptor here comes from a man aged 18 to 30 with type 1 diabetes.

The CDR3 nucleotides are TGTGCCAGCAGTTACTGGGAGACAACTTCTGGAAACACCATATATTTT. This gives the protein CASSYWETTSGNTIYF. This chain joins TRBV6-6 and TRBJ1-3, with D unclear. V was pared by 1 base and J by 1 base, with 11 bases between. Germline V gene lookup returns CDR1 MNHNY and CDR2 SVGAGI (reference sequence). This CDR3 comprises 16 residues.

To note about this clone: At one end, the junction sequence differs from germline, possibly due to a read error. The genes are TRBV5-1 and TRBJ2-6; 7 bases fit TRBD1. The CDR3 runs 18 residues. Germline-derived CDR1 and CDR2 are SGHRS and YFSETQ. CDR3 nucleotides: TGCGCCAGCAGCTTGGCCTATCGGGACAGCTCTAGGGCCAACGTCCTGACTTTC. This gives the protein CASSLAYRDSSRANVLTF.

This clone was seen only a few times. The chain is built from TRBV5-1 and TRBJ1-2; D not resolved. V gave up 7 bases and J gave up 3 bases, with 16 bases separating them. This CDR3 spans 14 amino acids. Germline-derived CDR1 and CDR2 are SGHRS and YFSETQ. The CDR3 reads CASRLGWQDYGYTF. As DNA, the CDR3 is TGCGCCAGCCGACTAGGGTGGCAGGACTATGGCTACACCTTC.

This clone has just a few counts. This sequence joins TRBV7-6 and TRBJ1-1, with D uncertain. Trimming stripped 1 base from V and 1 base from J, with 7 bases between. This CDR3 comprises 14 residues. Germline CDR1 SGHVS, CDR2 FNYEAQ. CDR3 amino acids: CASSLGLSNTEAFF. The CDR3 nucleotides are TGTGCCAGCAGCTTAGGCCTCTCGAACACTGAAGCTTTCTTT.

This clone has only a few counts. V gene TRBV30 combines with J gene TRBJ1-4, with a tentative D call TRBD1 (6 bases). From germline, CDR1 is GTSNPN and CDR2 SVGIG (reference sequence). This CDR3 is 13 amino acids long. V was cut by 4 bases and J by 7 bases, with 13 bases left in between. In DNA form, the CDR3 reads TGTGCCTGGATGACAACCAGGGGTGAAAAACTGTTTTTT. Translated: CAWMTTRGEKLFF.

For the CDR3, the DNA is TGTGCCAGCAGCGAAACAGGGGGCCGGTCCTATGGCTACACCTTC. This codes for CASSETGGRSYGYTF. The rearrangement uses TRBV5-4 and TRBJ1-2, with TRBD1 matching over 9 bases. The CDR3 covers 15 residues. The germline V gene has CDR1 SGHNT and CDR2 YYREEE (reference sequence). Trimming took 4 bases from V and 4 from J; bases not matched to a gene: 8. Based on the CDR3 plus reference TRBV5-4 and TRBJ1-2, the full variable domain is ETGVTQSPTHLIKTRGQQVTLRCSSQSGHNTVSWYQQALGQGPQFIFQYYREEENGRGNFPPRFSGLQFPNYSSELNVNALELDDSALYLCASSETGGRSYGYTFGSGTRLTVV.

A few counts support this clone. This sequence joins TRBV7-2 and TRBJ1-2; a possible D gene is TRBD1 (6 bases). V was clipped by 7 bases and J by 2 bases, with 20 bases between them. This CDR3 has 16 amino acids. CDR1 SGHTA and CDR2 FQGNSA come from the germline V gene. The CDR3 DNA reads as TGTGCCAGCACCTACTCCGGGACACAACCAAACTATGGCTACACCTTC. Translating it yields CASTYSGTQPNYGYTF. The entire variable domain, with the rest obtained from reference TRBV7-2 and TRBJ1-2, is as follows: GAGVSQSPSNKVTEKGKDVELRCDPISGHTALYWYRQSLGQGLEFLIYFQGNSAPDKSGLPSDRFSAERTGGSVSTLTIQRTQQEDSAVYLCASTYSGTQPNYGYTFGSGTRLTVV.

This clone is a singleton in its sample. The chain has TRBV11-1 and TRBJ1-6; 8 positions match TRBD1. This CDR3 comprises 14 residues. Germline V lookup: CDR1 SGHAT, CDR2 FQDESV (reference sequence). With 5 bases clipped from V and 8 bases from J, the junction kept 5 bases outside the gene matches. CDR3 nucleotide sequence: TGTGCCAGCAGCCAAGGACAGGGTTATTCACCCCTCCACTTT. Its protein product is CASSQGQGYSPLHF.

Of note for this clone: Other nucleotide sequences in the sample specify the same CDR3. The chain joins TRBV5-1 to TRBJ2-7, with 8 nucleotides matching TRBD1. Germline V gives CDR1 SGHRS, CDR2 YFSETQ. J was trimmed by 5 bases and V by 4 bases; bases with no gene match: 5. This CDR3 has 13 amino acids. The CDR3 sequence is CASSGQGIDEQYF. Here the CDR3 DNA reads TGCGCCAGCAGCGGACAGGGTATCGACGAGCAGTACTTC. Drawing the rest from reference TRBV5-1 and TRBJ2-7, the complete variable domain is KAGVTQTPRYLIKTRGQQVTLSCSPISGHRSVSWYQQTPGQGLQFLFEYFSETQRNKGNFPGRFSGRQFSNSRSEMNVSTLELGDSALYLCASSGQGIDEQYFGPGTRLTVT.

In this sample, this clone turned up a few times. The gene calls are TRBV7-6 and TRBJ2-3; 7 bases fit TRBD1. Per germline, CDR1 SGHVS and CDR2 FNYEAQ. V lost 5 bases and J lost 1; bases outside the gene matches: 6. This CDR3 comprises 15 residues. The CDR3 nucleotides are TGTGCCAGCAGCCCCCGCGGACAGGGCACAGATACGCAGTATTTT. Its translation: CASSPRGQGTDTQYF.

This clone was counted only a few times. V usage is TRBV30 and J usage is TRBJ2-7; possible D gene TRBD2, 5 bases. The germline CDR1 and CDR2 sequences are GTSNPN and SVGIG (reference sequence). V dropped 2 bases and J dropped 3 bases, with 17 bases sitting between them. The CDR3 sequence is 15 residues long. DNA for the CDR3: TGTGCCTGGAGTAATCGAGGGATAGTGTTCTACGAGCAGTACTTC. Protein sequence: CAWSNRGIVFYEQYF. Together with reference TRBV30 and TRBJ2-7, the CDR3 gives the full variable domain: SQTIHQWPATLVQPVGSPLSLECTVEGTSNPNLYWYRQAAGRGLQLLFYSVGIGQISSEVPQNLSASRPQDRQFILSSKKLLLSDSGFYLCAWSNRGIVFYEQYFGPGTRLTVT.

J is TRBJ2-7 and V is TRBV5-6, with D possibly TRBD1 on 6 matching bases. Germline lookup yields CDR1 SGHDT and CDR2 YYEEEE. The V gene lost 0 bases and the J gene lost 0 bases, with 10 bases spanning the gap. The CDR3 totals 15 residues. CDR3 nucleotide sequence: TGTGCCAGCAGCTTGGGAGACAGGCCCTCCTACGAGCAGTACTTC. Its translation is CASSLGDRPSYEQYF.

This clone came up a few times. The chain combines TRBV2 with TRBJ2-5; 8 bases map to TRBD2. The CDR3 sequence is 14 residues long. Per the germline V gene, CDR1 is SNHLY and CDR2 is FYNNEI. V lost 4 bases and J lost 9; bases outside the gene matches: 10. The CDR3 loop is CASSGSGGPWSQYF. CDR3 coding DNA: TGTGCCAGCAGTGGGTCGGGGGGGCCATGGTCCCAGTACTTC.

This clone was counted between two and nine times. This chain joins TRBV4-2 and TRBJ1-4; no clear D. Germline-derived CDR1 and CDR2 are LGHNA and YNFKEQ. The ends were cut back, 1 base at V and 0 bases at J, with 6 bases in the middle. The CDR3 runs to 15 residues. The CDR3 nucleotides are TGTGCCAGCAGCCAAGTCGGGGCAACTAATGAAAAACTGTTTTTT. The encoded protein is CASSQVGATNEKLFF.

The chain joins TRBV30 to TRBJ2-3, with D uncertain. The CDR3 sequence is 14 residues long. CDR1 is GTSNPN, CDR2 SVGIG, per germline (reference sequence). V lost 7 bases, J lost 0 bases, and 14 bases lay in between. The DNA of the CDR3 is TGTGCCTCGTCCAACAGCCTTAGCACAGATACGCAGTATTTT. This translates into CASSNSLSTDTQYF. Together with reference TRBV30 and TRBJ2-3, the CDR3 gives the full variable domain: SQTIHQWPATLVQPVGSPLSLECTVEGTSNPNLYWYRQAAGRGLQLLFYSVGIGQISSEVPQNLSASRPQDRQFILSSKKLLLSDSGFYLCASSNSLSTDTQYFGPGTRLTVL.

This clone was counted only a few times. This chain joins TRBV5-1 and TRBJ2-7, with D possibly TRBD2 on 5 matching bases. With 4 bases removed from V and 3 bases from J, the gap between germline ends came to 11 bases. The CDR3 contains 13 residues. Germline CDR1 SGHRS, CDR2 YFSETQ. This CDR3 is CASSKEGVYEQYF. The CDR3 nucleotides are TGCGCCAGCAGCAAAGAGGGAGTCTACGAGCAGTACTTC.

A few counts support this clone. The rearrangement links TRBV18 to TRBJ2-7; TRBD1 is a possible D gene (5 bases). Trimming took off 3 bases at V and 5 bases at J, with 14 bases between the two ends. The CDR3 is 14 residues long. Germline V gene data show CDR1 as KGHSH and CDR2 as LQKENI. Written as DNA, the CDR3 is TGTGCCAGCTCACCCATCCCAGGGTTAAACGAGCAGTACTTC. It encodes CASSPIPGLNEQYF.

This clone was detected only a few times. V gene TRBV30 combines with J gene TRBJ1-4; tentatively, D is TRBD1 (5 bases). The V gene lost 4 bases and the J gene lost 6 bases, with 12 bases spanning the gap. The CDR3 loop spans 13 amino acids. Germline CDR1 and CDR2: GTSNPN and SVGIG (reference sequence). This CDR3 reads CAWNQGLDEKLFF. The CDR3 nucleotides read TGTGCCTGGAACCAGGGCCTGGATGAAAAACTGTTTTTT.

This clone was counted a few times. This sample also contains other DNA sequences that code for the same CDR3. The rearrangement links TRBV20-1 to TRBJ1-4; D gene ambiguous. CDR1 is DFQATT, CDR2 SNEGSKA, per germline (reference sequence). V gave up 3 bases and J gave up 8 bases, with 4 bases separating them. The CDR3 is 10 residues long. This chain's CDR3 is CSARREKLFF. CDR3 nucleotides: TGCAGTGCTAGGCGCGAAAAACTGTTTTTT.

This clone was observed a handful of times. The genes are TRBV29-1 and TRBJ2-5, with a tentative D call TRBD2 (5 bases). Germline V gene lookup returns CDR1 SQVTM and CDR2 ANQGSEA. V lost 3 bases, J lost 5 bases, and 10 bases lay in between. CDR3 length: 12 residues. The DNA for the CDR3 is TGCAGCGTTGATCGGGGTCTCGAGACCCAGTACTTC. It specifies CSVDRGLETQYF.

About this clone itself: This sample includes further DNA sequences coding for the same CDR3. The V gene is TRBV6-6, the J gene TRBJ2-1; D is unresolved. V lost 2 bases and J 8 bases, leaving 7 bases between the germline ends. Looked up from germline, CDR1 is MNHNY and CDR2 is SVGAGI (reference sequence). CDR3 length: 12 amino acids. This CDR3 reads CASSYELYEQFF. The CDR3 DNA reads as TGTGCCAGCAGTTACGAGTTGTATGAGCAGTTCTTC.

This clone was observed a few times. The CDR3 loop reads CASRRFGGNEQFF. In DNA form, the CDR3 reads TGTGCCAGCAGGAGGTTCGGAGGGAATGAGCAGTTCTTC. J is TRBJ2-1 and V is TRBV2; D is possibly TRBD2 (6 bases). This CDR3 has 13 residues. Germline CDR1 and CDR2: SNHLY and FYNNEI. Trimming took off 6 bases at V and 7 bases at J, with 13 bases between the two ends. Looking up the rest from reference TRBV2 and TRBJ2-1 gives the full variable domain: EPEVTQTPSHQVTQMGQEVILRCVPISNHLYFYWYRQILGQKVEFLVSFYNNEISEKSEIFDDQFSVERPDGSNFTLKIRSTKLEDSAMYFCASRRFGGNEQFFGPGTRLTVL.

The rearrangement links TRBV6-1 to TRBJ2-3; 11 bases line up with TRBD2. Germline CDR1 MNHNS, CDR2 SASEGT. Trimming took 1 base from V and 2 from J; bases not matched to a gene: 5. This CDR3 has 17 residues. The CDR3 DNA reads TGTGCCAGCAGTGAAGAATTAGCGGGGGGGTACACAGATACGCAGTATTTT. It encodes CASSEELAGGYTDTQYF.

The chain has TRBV4-1 and TRBJ2-1, with TRBD1 matching 8 bases. The junction had 1 base not matched to a gene; V was cut back by 3 bases and J by 0 bases. Germline CDR1 reads MGHRA; CDR2 reads YSYEKL. CDR3 length equals 15 residues. DNA for the CDR3: TGCGCCAGCAGCCAGGACAGGGTCTCCTACAATGAGCAGTTCTTC. It codes for CASSQDRVSYNEQFF.

In this sample, this clone turned up a few times. The chain couples TRBV9 to TRBJ2-1; D ambiguous. CDR1 is SGDLS, CDR2 YYNGEE, per germline. The CDR3 is 13 residues long. V dropped 0 bases and J dropped 9 bases, with 10 bases sitting between them. The CDR3 sequence: CASSVVMDTEQFF. The CDR3, as DNA: TGTGCCAGCAGCGTAGTAATGGATACTGAGCAGTTCTTC.

The V call is TRBV30, the J call TRBJ1-1; no reliable D call. Trimming took off 0 bases at V and 7 bases at J, with 6 bases between the two ends. This CDR3 contains 11 residues. Per the germline V gene, CDR1 is GTSNPN and CDR2 is SVGIG (reference sequence). CDR3 in DNA: TGTGCCTGGAGTGTTGTTGGTGAAGCTTTCTTT. This encodes CAWSVVGEAFF.

This clone was seen a handful of times. The V and J genes are TRBV20-1 and TRBJ1-1; D not certain. Germline-derived CDR1 and CDR2 are DFQATT and SNEGSKA (reference sequence). The CDR3 is 11 amino acids. Trimming took off 3 bases at V and 7 bases at J, with 9 bases between the two ends. CDR3: CSASSGYEAFF. The CDR3 bases are TGCAGTGCTAGTAGTGGGTATGAAGCTTTCTTT.

This clone was counted a few times. In DNA, the CDR3 is TGTGCCAGCAGCCCTGGACAGGGGCCGGATGAAGCTTTCTTT. It is translated as CASSPGQGPDEAFF. The chain has TRBV4-2 and TRBJ1-1; 9 nucleotides agree with TRBD1. The CDR3 consists of 14 residues. After removal of 4 bases from V and 7 bases from J, the junction contained 7 bases not matched to a gene. Germline-derived CDR1 and CDR2 are LGHNA and YNFKEQ.

In this sample, this clone turned up a few times. J is TRBJ2-5 and V is TRBV5-1, with 9 bases lining up with TRBD2. The J segment lost 1 base and the V segment lost 0 bases, leaving 4 bases of the junction unmatched. The CDR3 has 16 amino acids. Germline V lookup: CDR1 SGHRS, CDR2 YFSETQ. The CDR3 DNA sequence: TGCGCCAGCAGCTTGGTGACTAGCGGACCCCAAGAGACCCAGTACTTC. Protein sequence: CASSLVTSGPQETQYF.

The V and J genes are TRBV11-3 and TRBJ2-1; 8 bases are shared with TRBD2. V gave up 0 bases and J gave up 10 bases; unmatched junction bases: 8. The V gene's germline CDR1 is SGHNT and CDR2 YENEEA. CDR3 size: 15 residues. The CDR3 DNA reads as TGTGCCAGCAGCTTAGAGGGACTAGGAGTGGACGAGCAGTTCTTC. This translates into CASSLEGLGVDEQFF.